This is a list of T cell receptor beta chains from one sample in a study of CD8 T cells in cerebrospinal fluid in Alzheimer's disease. TCRdb reprocessed the 10x single-cell sequencing reads, keeping one entry per CDR3 protein, no DNA. The repertoire table contains some 1,700 distinct CDR3 sequences. The sequenced material came from cerebrospinal fluid. The source is a human donor in good health. Both conserved end residues are part of each CDR3. The listing skips clone size in some rows; elsewhere it reads once, few, many or a size class.

medium-sized,TRBV12-3/TRBV12-4,TRBJ2-1,CASSSLGLAGGQSSYNEQFF
medium-sized,TRBV7-6,TRBJ2-7,CASSSGQGFTEQYF
medium-sized,TRBV5-4,TRBJ2-7,CASSREVGPYEQYF
medium-sized,TRBV20-1,TRBJ1-4,CSASNIALNEKLFF
medium-sized,TRBV6-5,TRBJ2-3,CASSARLGLAGLSTDTQYF
medium-sized,TRBV5-1,TRBJ1-1,CASSWQPTGGWDTEAFF
medium-sized,TRBV5-4,TRBJ2-7,CASTLPGGLSYEQYF
medium-sized,TRBV18,TRBJ2-1,CASSPPWSGSAPSSYNEQFF
-,TRBV19,TRBJ1-6,CASSPGRQGSMDNSPLHF
medium-sized,TRBV5-5,TRBJ2-3,CASSSRQGASADTQYF
-,TRBV6-5,TRBJ1-6,CASSLQGSVSPLHF
large,TRBV7-2,TRBJ1-4,CASSLGGKTNEKLFF
medium-sized,TRBV28,TRBJ2-3,CASSSFGEGDTQYF
medium-sized,TRBV27,TRBJ2-3,CASSLGLAWDTQYF
medium-sized,TRBV4-2,TRBJ1-1,CASSQGRRAFF
medium-sized,TRBV6-6,TRBJ2-2,CASSYFDGGGELFF
medium-sized,TRBV12-3/TRBV12-4,TRBJ1-6,CASSLALRGGSPLHF
medium-sized,TRBV11-3,TRBJ2-7,CASSLDRDRHEQYF
large,TRBV7-7,TRBJ2-5,CASSLVQGETQYF
medium-sized,TRBV11-2,TRBJ2-1,CASRLAGWTYNEQFF
large,TRBV7-2,TRBJ1-1,CASSPVGRRNTEAFF
large,TRBV7-2,TRBJ2-5,CASSLIGGETQYF
medium-sized,TRBV4-1,TRBJ1-5,CASSQVFGTDKNQPQHF
medium-sized,TRBV6-6,TRBJ2-2,CASRPDGTGKSLVTGELFF
medium-sized,TRBV11-2,TRBJ2-3,CASSYRSWTSSGDTQYF
medium-sized,TRBV9,TRBJ1-5,CASSPHPGSNQPQHF
medium-sized,TRBV7-9,TRBJ1-4,CASSWGPGQGNEKLFF
medium-sized,TRBV15,TRBJ1-2,CATSRDGANYGYTF
medium-sized,TRBV11-3,TRBJ1-4,CASSARTGPGEKLFF
medium-sized,TRBV28,TRBJ2-2,CASSLTGGPGELFF
medium-sized,TRBV9,TRBJ2-7,CASSVGDRFHEQYF
medium-sized,TRBV6-5,TRBJ2-3,CASKESDSRADTQYF
medium-sized,TRBV5-6,TRBJ2-2,CASSYRVGELFF
medium-sized,TRBV12-3/TRBV12-4,TRBJ2-7,CASRGTYEQYF
medium-sized,TRBV28,TRBJ2-1,CASKDISRGNEQFF
-,TRBV18,TRBJ1-1,CASSLKDTGASSEAFF
medium-sized,TRBV18,TRBJ2-1,CASSPTSGSKNEQFF